This TCR beta chain originates from a study of tumor-infiltrating lymphocytes in localized non-small cell lung cancer (dated by TCRdb to the early 2020s). For the wider study: The cohort included patients whose samples were collected after neoadjuvant chemotherapy, as well as both smokers and never-smokers and several histologies. Each patient contributed resected tumor tissue and uninvolved lung tissue from the same patient, described as non-adjacent to the tumor. Flow cytometry, multiplex immunofluorescence, RNA-seq, exome sequencing and proteomics were applied to the same patients as TCR sequencing, which was one of several integrated assays. In total, the ICON cohort consisted of 140 or so surgical patients with localized non-small cell lung cancer who had their tumors resected. For 55 to 70 patients, immunoSEQ T-cell fraction was compared between paired tumor and uninvolved lung. What the work shows at the level of the full study, not this receptor alone: Consistent with immunofluorescence CD3 counts, TCRbeta sequencing supported greater T cell infiltration in tumors than in uninvolved lung tissue. Because different assays used different pieces of the same tissue, technical variation could not be distinguished from intratumor heterogeneity. The TCR-derived T-cell fraction showed no difference between the flow cytometry-defined immunotypes IM1 (good prognosis) and IM2 (poor prognosis). Recurrence-free survival showed no association with tumor T-cell fraction from TCR sequencing (p = 0.61). Assay coverage differed among patients according to how much tissue was available, so only a subset of the cohort had TCR sequencing.

The CDR3 covers 15 residues, taking in both the cysteine and the phenylalanine. Only CDR3 DNA remains: 45 bases, in frame from the first base. According to the germline V gene (reference sequence), CDR1 reads MNHNY and CDR2 reads SVGAGI. V lost 2 bases and J lost 3 bases; the stretch between them is 10 bases long. Concerning this clone itself: Its cognate antigen has yet to be identified. No qualities accompany the bases; no much larger clone lies one base away.

The immunoSEQ assay used for TCR sequencing gave the T-cell fraction in both tumor and uninvolved lung tissue. Regarding the original processing steps: In the survival analysis, patients were divided into a high T-cell fraction group (upper tertile) and a low T-cell fraction group (lower two tertiles), and the two groups were compared using a log-rank test. A signed-rank test was used to test paired tumor versus uninvolved lung differences in T-cell fraction. TCRdb mirrors the immuneACCESS table, restricted to in-frame sequences. Some clones are absent from its copies; in checked studies, under half trace to an unresolved V gene, and the reason for the others is unknown. The V and J calls and clone size were taken over from that table, and D and trimming were inferred from the DNA. For this sample there are around 16,000 clones; about four fifths appear just once. The top ten constitute around 9.8% of the sample.

Patient enrollment in ICON started in 2016, and the final patient was enrolled in the second half of 2018. From a subcohort of 70 to 85 patients, fresh tumor and matched uninvolved tissue were collected for in-depth immune analyses, including TCR sequencing. DNA isolated from bulk tissue, without cell sorting, was used for TCR sequencing. The source of this sequence is a human donor with non-small cell lung cancer. The receptor chain draws on TRBV6-6 and TRBJ2-2; the D gene lacks a confident call. Sequenced material: lung tumor tissue. The nucleotide sequence reads TGTGCCAGCAGTTACGGCGTGAAGGACACCGGGGAGCTGTTTTTT. It is translated as CASSYGVKDTGELFF.